These T cell receptor beta chains were read from a single sample in a study of blood T cell repertoires in COVID-19. Profiled with immunoSEQ multiplex PCR; TCRdb holds only in-frame clones, not every one. The data show more than 350,000 clones, around 92% seen once. Sequencing was performed on peripheral blood. The receptor source for this set is a woman under 40 with COVID-19, enrolled during active disease. Both conserved end residues are part of each CDR3. A D gene is named only where the DNA matches it firmly. The size field is filled for only some rows; it gives once, few, many or a size class.

>TRBJ2-4|TRBD1|NA|TRBV19
TGTGCCAGTAGTGCGACCGGGACAGGGGTTCTCAATCGGCCCAAAAACATTCAGTACTTC
CASSATGTGVLNRPKNIQYF
>TRBJ2-2|TRBD2|NA|TRBV7-2
TGTGCCAGCAGCTTAGCCCCCGGACTAGCGGTTACCGGGGAGCTGTTTTTT
CASSLAPGLAVTGELFF
>TRBJ1-4|TRBD1|NA|TRBV9
TGTGCCAGCAGCGTAGGCGGAGGGGGCGCCGGCAATGAAAAACTGTTTTTT
CASSVGGGGAGNEKLFF
>TRBJ1-2|NA|NA|TRBV5-1
TGCGCCAGCAGCTTGCGGCAGGGAGGGGGTGGCTACACCTTC
CASSLRQGGGGYTF
>TRBJ1-4|NA|NA|TRBV27
TGTGCCAGCAGCCCCCAAGAGCGGGTGGTGGATGAAAAACTGTTTTTT
CASSPQERVVDEKLFF
>TRBJ2-1|TRBD1|NA|TRBV30
TGTGCCTGGACCCGAGATGGGACAGGGTTTTACAATGAGCAGTTCTTC
CAWTRDGTGFYNEQFF
>TRBJ1-2|NA|NA|TRBV28
TGTGCCAGCAGTTTTTACAGGGATTGGGGCTACACCTTC
CASSFYRDWGYTF
>TRBJ2-5|NA|NA|TRBV7-6
TGTGCCAGCAGCTTCGTATTGGATCGGGATCAAGAGACCCAGTACTTC
CASSFVLDRDQETQYF
>TRBJ2-7|NA|NA|TRBV5-1
TGCGCCAGCAGCTACAACCAGGGTGGACGTGACGAGCAGTACTTC
CASSYNQGGRDEQYF
>TRBJ1-2|NA|NA|TRBV5-4
TGTGCCAGCAGCTCACAGGGAGAGAATGGCTACACCTTC
CASSSQGENGYTF
>TRBJ2-5|NA|NA|TRBV12-3/TRBV12-4
TGTGCCAGCACCCGAAATAGGGAGGAGACCCAGTACTTC
CASTRNREETQYF
>TRBJ1-1|NA|NA|TRBV19
TGTGCCAGTAGTATACAGGGAGGGAGCCCTGAAGCTTTCTTT
CASSIQGGSPEAFF
>TRBJ1-6|TRBD1|NA|TRBV5-1
TGCGCCAGCAGCGGGGGACAGGGGGCGGCTTCACCCCTCCACTTT
CASSGGQGAASPLHF
>TRBJ2-3|NA|NA|TRBV6-2/TRBV6-3
TGTGCCAGCAGTTACTCGGAACAGCCCGGTACAGATACGCAGTATTTT
CASSYSEQPGTDTQYF
>TRBJ1-6|NA|NA|TRBV3-1/TRBV3-2
TGTGCCAGCAGCCAAGATCGAGACATTCCACCCCTCCACTTT
CASSQDRDIPPLHF
>TRBJ2-2|TRBD2|NA|TRBV9
TGTGCCAGCAGCGTAGGAGTGGCTAGCGGGAGTCCCGGGGAGCTGTTTTTT
CASSVGVASGSPGELFF
>TRBJ2-5|NA|NA|TRBV4-3
TGCGCCAGCAGCCGGCGAGACAGTCCCCAAGAGACCCAGTACTTC
CASSRRDSPQETQYF
>TRBJ1-5|NA|few|TRBV27
TGTGCCAGCAGCTCCCTGGGGGCCCCTAGTAACAATCAGCCCCAGCATTTT
CASSSLGAPSNNQPQHF
>TRBJ2-1|NA|NA|TRBV5-1
TGCGCCAGCAGCTCAGACTTTTCTTACAATGAGCAGTTCTTC
CASSSDFSYNEQFF
>TRBJ2-1|TRBD2|NA|TRBV29-1
TGCAGCGTTGAAACCCGCCGGAGCGGGAGTCCCGATGAGCAGTTCTTC
CSVETRRSGSPDEQFF